The clone carrying this TCR beta chain appeared many times. Its target is unknown. This entry comes from a study of molecular identifiers for immune sequencing clone quantification. Findings of the study overall: One cell's worth of spiked Jurkat TCR RNA was reportedly detectable among approximately 1 million naive cells. In CMV-specific effectors, clones above 20 copies held over 99% of molecules; naive, under 1%.

The V gene's germline CDR1 is SEHNR and CDR2 FQNEAQ (reference sequence). The CDR3 length is 13 residues. V lost 5 bases and J 10 bases, leaving 14 bases between the germline ends. In preparing bulk TCR libraries, previously described methods and listed TCR primers were used. One entry per CDR3 protein, called by TCRdb with MiXCR from the PCR reads. There are approximately 500,000 distinct CDR3 sequences in the sample; 20% to 25% occur only once, and about 0.8% lies in the top ten. The rearrangement links TRBV7-9 to TRBJ2-2; D may correspond to TRBD1 or TRBD2 (5 bases each). The receptor was isolated from a human donor in good health. Some libraries in this study had Jurkat cell RNA spiked in. The sequenced sample was naive CD8+ T cells from blood, with Jurkat cell RNA spiked in. Stated subset: FACS-sorted CD8+CD4-CCR7+CD45RA+ naive T cells. The CDR3 nucleotides are TGTGCCAGCAGCATCAGGGAGAGTGCGGAGCTGTTTTTT. Encoded protein: CASSIRESAELFF.